This TCR beta chain emerged from a study of cytomegalovirus exposure and HLA in healthy donors. Study-wide findings and caveats: A later analysis associated 15,000 to 20,000 TCR beta sequences with HLA alleles at a 0.05 false discovery rate.

This clone was seen a few times. Antigen specificity is unknown. PCR primers comprised 60 Vbeta and 13 Jbeta primers. Sequencing was performed with immunoSEQ multiplex PCR; in TCRdb, only in-frame clones are kept and a portion is missing. The data show around 100,000 clones, just over 65% seen once. Germline V gene sequence: CDR1 PRHDT, CDR2 FYEKMQ (reference sequence). This CDR3 has 15 amino acids. Trimming pared 5 bases from V and 0 bases from J, leaving 11 bases between. The sample comprised PBMCs. The TCR originated in a man aged 25 to 45 in good health and CMV-seronegative. The chain employs TRBV13 and TRBJ1-3; maybe TRBD1 (6 bases). CDR3 loop: CASSLDSSSGNTIYF. The CDR3 region has the DNA TGTGCCAGCAGCCTGGACAGCAGCTCTGGAAACACCATATATTTT.